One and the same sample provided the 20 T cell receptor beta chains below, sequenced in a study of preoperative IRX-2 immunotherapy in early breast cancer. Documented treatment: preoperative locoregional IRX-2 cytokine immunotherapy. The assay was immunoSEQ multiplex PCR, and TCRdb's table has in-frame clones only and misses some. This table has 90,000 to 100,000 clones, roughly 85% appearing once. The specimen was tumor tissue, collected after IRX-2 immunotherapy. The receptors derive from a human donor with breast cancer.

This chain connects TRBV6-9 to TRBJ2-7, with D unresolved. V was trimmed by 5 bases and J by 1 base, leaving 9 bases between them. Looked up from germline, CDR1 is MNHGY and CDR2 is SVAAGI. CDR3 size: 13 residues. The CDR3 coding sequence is TGTGCCAGCAGTGTGGAGTTGTCCTACGAGCAGTACTTC. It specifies CASSVELSYEQYF.

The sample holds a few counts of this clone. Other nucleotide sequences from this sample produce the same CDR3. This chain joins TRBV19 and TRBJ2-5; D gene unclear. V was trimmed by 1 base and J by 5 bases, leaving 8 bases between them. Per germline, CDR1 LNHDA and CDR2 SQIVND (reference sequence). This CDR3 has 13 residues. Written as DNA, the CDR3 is TGTGCCAGTAGTATAGGGGGTAGGGAGACCCAGTACTTC. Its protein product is CASSIGGRETQYF.

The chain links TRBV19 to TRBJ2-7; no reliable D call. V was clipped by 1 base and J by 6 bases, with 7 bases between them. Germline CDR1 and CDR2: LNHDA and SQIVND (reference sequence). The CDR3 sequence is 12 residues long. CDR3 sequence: CASSIGPTEQYF. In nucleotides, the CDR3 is TGTGCCAGTAGTATAGGACCCACCGAGCAGTACTTC. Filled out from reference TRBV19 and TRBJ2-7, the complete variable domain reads DGGITQSPKYLFRKEGQNVTLSCEQNLNHDAMYWYRQDPGQGLRLIYYSQIVNDFQKGDIAEGYSVSREKKESFPLTVTSAQKNPTAFYLCASSIGPTEQYFGPGTRLTVT.

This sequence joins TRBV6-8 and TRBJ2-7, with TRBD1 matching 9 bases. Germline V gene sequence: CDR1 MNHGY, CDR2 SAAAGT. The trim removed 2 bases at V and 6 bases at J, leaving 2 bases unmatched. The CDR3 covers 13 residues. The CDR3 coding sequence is TGTGCCAGCAGTTACACGACAGGGGGCGAGCAGTACTTC. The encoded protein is CASSYTTGGEQYF.

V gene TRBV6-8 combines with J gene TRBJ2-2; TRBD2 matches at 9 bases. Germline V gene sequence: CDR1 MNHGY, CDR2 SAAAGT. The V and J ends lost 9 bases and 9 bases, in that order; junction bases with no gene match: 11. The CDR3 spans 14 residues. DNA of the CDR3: TGTGCCAGTACCGGGACTAGCAATCGGCGGGAGCTGTTTTTT. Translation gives CASTGTSNRRELFF.

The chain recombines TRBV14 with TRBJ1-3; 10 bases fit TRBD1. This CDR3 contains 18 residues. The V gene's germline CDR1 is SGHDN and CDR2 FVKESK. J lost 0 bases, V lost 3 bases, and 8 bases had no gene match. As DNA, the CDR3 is TGTGCCAGCAGCCACAGAGGGACAGGGGTCTCCTCTGGAAACACCATATATTTT. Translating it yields CASSHRGTGVSSGNTIYF.

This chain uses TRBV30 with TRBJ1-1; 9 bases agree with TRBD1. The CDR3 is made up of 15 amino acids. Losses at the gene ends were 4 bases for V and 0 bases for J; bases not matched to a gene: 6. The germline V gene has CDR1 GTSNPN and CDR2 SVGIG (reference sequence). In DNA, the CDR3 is TGTGCCTGGAACCCGGGACAGGGCGTGAACACTGAAGCTTTCTTT. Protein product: CAWNPGQGVNTEAFF.

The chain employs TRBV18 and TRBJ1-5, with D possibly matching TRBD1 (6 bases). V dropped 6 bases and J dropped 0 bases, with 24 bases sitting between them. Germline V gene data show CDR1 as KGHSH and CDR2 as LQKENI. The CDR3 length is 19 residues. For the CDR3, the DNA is TGTGCCAGCTCCAAGAGCGGAGGGGGACTAACGAGTAGCAATCAGCCCCAGCATTTT. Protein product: CASSKSGGGLTSSNQPQHF.

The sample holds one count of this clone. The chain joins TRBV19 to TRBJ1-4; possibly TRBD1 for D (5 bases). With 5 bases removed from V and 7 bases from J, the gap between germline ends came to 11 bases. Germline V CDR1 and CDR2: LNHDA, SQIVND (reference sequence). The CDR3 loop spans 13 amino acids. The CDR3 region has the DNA TGTGCCAGTAGTTCGGGGACGGTTGAAAAACTGTTTTTT. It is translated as CASSSGTVEKLFF.

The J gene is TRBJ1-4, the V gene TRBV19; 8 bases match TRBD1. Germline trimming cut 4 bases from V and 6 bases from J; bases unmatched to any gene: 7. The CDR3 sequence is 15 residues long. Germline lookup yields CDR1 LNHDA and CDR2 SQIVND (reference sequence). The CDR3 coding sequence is TGTGCCAGTAGTACCCAGGGGGCCGGGGATGAAAAACTGTTTTTT. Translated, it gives CASSTQGAGDEKLFF. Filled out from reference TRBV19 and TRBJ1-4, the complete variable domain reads DGGITQSPKYLFRKEGQNVTLSCEQNLNHDAMYWYRQDPGQGLRLIYYSQIVNDFQKGDIAEGYSVSREKKESFPLTVTSAQKNPTAFYLCASSTQGAGDEKLFFGSGTQLSVL.

The CDR3 is CASRTPNYGYTF. In DNA form, the CDR3 reads TGTGCCAGCAGAACACCTAACTATGGCTACACCTTC. V usage is TRBV28 and J usage is TRBJ1-2, with D unclear. CDR1 and CDR2 (germline): MDHEN, SYDVKM. CDR3 length: 12 amino acids. Trimming removed 6 bases at V and 0 bases at J, with 5 bases between.

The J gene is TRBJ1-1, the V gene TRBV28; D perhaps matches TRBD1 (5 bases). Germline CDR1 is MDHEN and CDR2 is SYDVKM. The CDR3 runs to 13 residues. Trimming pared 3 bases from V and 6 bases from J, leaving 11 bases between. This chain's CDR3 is CASSFPRVPEAFF. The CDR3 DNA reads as TGTGCCAGCAGTTTCCCCAGGGTGCCTGAAGCTTTCTTT.

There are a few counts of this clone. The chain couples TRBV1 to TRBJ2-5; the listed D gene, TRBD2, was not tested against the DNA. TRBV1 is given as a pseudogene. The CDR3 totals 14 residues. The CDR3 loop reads CASSQRSTGETQYF. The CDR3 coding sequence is TGCGCCAGCAGCCAAAGGTCAACGGGAGAGACCCAGTACTTC.

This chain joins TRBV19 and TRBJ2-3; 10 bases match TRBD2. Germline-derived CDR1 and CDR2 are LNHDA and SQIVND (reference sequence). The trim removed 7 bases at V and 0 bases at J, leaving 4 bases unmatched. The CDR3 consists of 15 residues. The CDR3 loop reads CASTKAGGSTDTQYF. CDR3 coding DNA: TGTGCCAGTACCAAAGCGGGGGGGAGCACAGATACGCAGTATTTT.

The CDR3 region has the DNA TGTGCCAGCAGTCCCCCCAATGCCATCCAAGAGACCCAGTACTTC. It specifies CASSPPNAIQETQYF. The chain combines TRBV28 with TRBJ2-5; no firm D call. Germline assignment: CDR1 MDHEN and CDR2 SYDVKM. The V end lost 5 bases, the J end lost 1 base, and 14 bases lay between the germline ends. This CDR3 has 15 residues.

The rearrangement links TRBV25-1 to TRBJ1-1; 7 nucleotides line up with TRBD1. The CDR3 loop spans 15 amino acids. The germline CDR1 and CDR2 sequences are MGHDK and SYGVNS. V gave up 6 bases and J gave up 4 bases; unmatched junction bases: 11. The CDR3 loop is CASRPPGQLFTEAFF. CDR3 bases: TGTGCCAGCAGACCTCCGGGACAGTTGTTCACTGAAGCTTTCTTT.

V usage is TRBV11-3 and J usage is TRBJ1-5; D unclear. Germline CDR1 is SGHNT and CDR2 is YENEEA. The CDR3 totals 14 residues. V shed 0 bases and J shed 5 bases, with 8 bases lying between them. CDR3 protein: CASSLEAGYQPQHF. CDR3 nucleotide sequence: TGTGCCAGCAGCTTAGAGGCCGGTTATCAGCCCCAGCATTTT.

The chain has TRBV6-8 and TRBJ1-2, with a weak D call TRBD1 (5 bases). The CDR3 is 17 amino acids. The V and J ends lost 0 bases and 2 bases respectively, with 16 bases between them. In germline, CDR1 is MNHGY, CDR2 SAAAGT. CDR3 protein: CASSYSGRRGRNYGYTF. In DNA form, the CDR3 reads TGTGCCAGCAGTTACTCCGGTCGGAGGGGCAGGAACTATGGCTACACCTTC.

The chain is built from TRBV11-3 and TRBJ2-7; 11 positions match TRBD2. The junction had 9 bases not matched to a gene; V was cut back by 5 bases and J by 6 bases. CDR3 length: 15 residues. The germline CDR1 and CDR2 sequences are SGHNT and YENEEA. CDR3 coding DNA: TGTGCCAGCAGCCAACGACTAGCGGGACCTCTCGAGCAGTACTTC. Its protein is CASSQRLAGPLEQYF.

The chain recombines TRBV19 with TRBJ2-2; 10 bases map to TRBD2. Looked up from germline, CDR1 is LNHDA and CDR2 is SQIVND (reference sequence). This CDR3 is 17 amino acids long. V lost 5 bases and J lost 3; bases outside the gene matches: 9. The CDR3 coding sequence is TGTGCCAGTAGTCCAAGCCCTACTAGCGGGGACACCGGGGAGCTGTTTTTT. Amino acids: CASSPSPTSGDTGELFF.